A selection of T cell receptor beta chains follows, all from one sample in a study of CXCR3-negative and CXCR3-positive naive CD8 T cells. TCRdb reprocessed the 5' RACE reads, keeping one entry per CDR3 protein, no DNA. The sample includes 150,000 or so distinct CDR3 sequences. Sequencing was done on a sample of naive CXCR3- CD8+ T cells from blood. These receptors all come from a human donor in good health. Some clones in this sample may be carry-over from other donors' samples. CDR3s include the opening cysteine and the closing phenylalanine or tryptophan.

v_gene: TRBV28
j_gene: TRBJ2-1
CDR3aa: CASSFSPPQVAGGPNEQFF

v_gene: TRBV7-2
j_gene: TRBJ2-3
CDR3aa: CASSLEGTDTQYF

v_gene: TRBV7-6
j_gene: TRBJ1-1
CDR3aa: CASSPDRGPTEAFF

v_gene: TRBV21-1
j_gene: TRBJ2-1
CDR3aa: CASSKGTDKLNHNYNEQFF

v_gene: TRBV18
j_gene: TRBJ1-2
CDR3aa: CASSPPSRGNGGYTF

v_gene: TRBV10-2
j_gene: TRBJ2-7
CDR3aa: CASSPGGYEQYF

v_gene: TRBV28
j_gene: TRBJ2-7
CDR3aa: CASSLGASLDEQYF

v_gene: TRBV20-1
j_gene: TRBJ1-1
CDR3aa: CSARVGGQGIPEAFF

v_gene: TRBV20-1
j_gene: TRBJ2-7
CDR3aa: CSARTGATSSYEQYF

v_gene: TRBV20-1
j_gene: TRBJ2-7
CDR3aa: CSATHSNRDTYEQYF

v_gene: TRBV28
j_gene: TRBJ2-7
CDR3aa: CASVGGTGYEQYF

v_gene: TRBV7-3
j_gene: TRBJ2-2
CDR3aa: CASSGGPYTGELFF

v_gene: TRBV7-6
j_gene: TRBJ2-7
CDR3aa: CASSSGQGAWEQYF

v_gene: TRBV28
j_gene: TRBJ2-5
CDR3aa: CASTGQDWETQYF

v_gene: TRBV20-1
j_gene: TRBJ2-1
CDR3aa: CSALPRLALYNEQFF

v_gene: TRBV5-1
j_gene: TRBJ2-3
CDR3aa: CASSLALAESTDTQYF

v_gene: TRBV7-9
j_gene: TRBJ1-1
CDR3aa: CASSLWGRDGPANTEAFF

v_gene: TRBV4-3
j_gene: TRBJ2-7
CDR3aa: CASSQEWGDRAYEQYF

v_gene: TRBV15
j_gene: TRBJ2-5
CDR3aa: CATSREGTSGGEVQETQYF

v_gene: TRBV6-1
j_gene: TRBJ1-6
CDR3aa: CASSVGQNYNSPLHF

v_gene: TRBV6-2/TRBV6-3
j_gene: TRBJ2-3
CDR3aa: CASSYGLAGGKYDTQYF

v_gene: TRBV7-8
j_gene: TRBJ2-2
CDR3aa: CASSFDRDSANTGELFF

v_gene: TRBV4-3
j_gene: TRBJ2-1
CDR3aa: CASSQANPGLDEQFF

v_gene: TRBV5-1
j_gene: TRBJ2-1
CDR3aa: CASSLGQAAYNEQFF

v_gene: TRBV14
j_gene: TRBJ2-2
CDR3aa: CASSQDRVYTGELFF

v_gene: TRBV7-9
j_gene: TRBJ1-1
CDR3aa: CASSTPKGGLPTEAFF

v_gene: TRBV4-1
j_gene: TRBJ1-1
CDR3aa: CASSQGLGAEAFF

v_gene: TRBV4-1
j_gene: TRBJ2-7
CDR3aa: CASSQASGGPYEQYF

v_gene: TRBV7-2
j_gene: TRBJ2-2
CDR3aa: CASSSGLAENTGELFF

v_gene: TRBV5-1
j_gene: TRBJ2-7
CDR3aa: CASSSPLTGTVEQYF

v_gene: TRBV7-9
j_gene: TRBJ1-6
CDR3aa: CASSSPVAWAGVNNSPLHF

v_gene: TRBV5-6
j_gene: TRBJ2-2
CDR3aa: CASSNYRSLENTGELFF

v_gene: TRBV27
j_gene: TRBJ2-5
CDR3aa: CASSPGRNQETQYF

v_gene: TRBV12-3/TRBV12-4
j_gene: TRBJ2-7
CDR3aa: CASSLFSPETALEQYF

v_gene: TRBV2
j_gene: TRBJ1-1
CDR3aa: CASSEVPGATEAFF

v_gene: TRBV7-2
j_gene: TRBJ1-2
CDR3aa: CASSYGVRDYGYTF

v_gene: TRBV5-1
j_gene: TRBJ2-7
CDR3aa: CASSLFSDLYDQYF

v_gene: TRBV19
j_gene: TRBJ2-7
CDR3aa: CASSEFSTGGFYEQYF

v_gene: TRBV27
j_gene: TRBJ2-3
CDR3aa: CATGGRLGDTQYF

v_gene: TRBV2
j_gene: TRBJ2-3
CDR3aa: CASSDGLADTQYF

v_gene: TRBV7-8
j_gene: TRBJ2-7
CDR3aa: CASSLEGGASYEQYF

v_gene: TRBV19
j_gene: TRBJ1-1
CDR3aa: CASSHGTGHTEAFF

v_gene: TRBV6-1
j_gene: TRBJ2-2
CDR3aa: CASKAKTNTGELFF

v_gene: TRBV5-5
j_gene: TRBJ2-7
CDR3aa: CASSHFGNGAEQYF

v_gene: TRBV12-3/TRBV12-4
j_gene: TRBJ2-1
CDR3aa: CASSLVAGGPYNEQFF

v_gene: TRBV4-3
j_gene: TRBJ2-7
CDR3aa: CDSSQDRGYEQYF

v_gene: TRBV6-6
j_gene: TRBJ2-1
CDR3aa: CASRGVLAGGHDEQFF

v_gene: TRBV5-6
j_gene: TRBJ2-1
CDR3aa: CASSLGGSGYNEQFF

v_gene: TRBV13
j_gene: TRBJ2-5
CDR3aa: CASSSPSGGARETQYF

v_gene: TRBV2
j_gene: TRBJ2-7
CDR3aa: CASTAGGLGEQYF

v_gene: TRBV6-6
j_gene: TRBJ2-7
CDR3aa: CASSYSGTSEQYF

v_gene: TRBV27
j_gene: TRBJ1-2
CDR3aa: CASSSGEGGYTF

v_gene: TRBV11-3
j_gene: TRBJ2-1
CDR3aa: CASSPRQGTAYNEQFF